The 27 T cell receptor beta chains listed next were all sequenced from one sample in a study of identical twins. Via MiXCR, TCRdb re-called the 5' RACE reads, giving one row per CDR3 protein. The sample comprises 700,000 or so distinct CDR3 sequences, around 8.6% of which are singletons, and around 0.98% rests with the top ten. Separately, the same data were catalogued under a study of yellow fever vaccine responses in identical twins.

Material: PBMCs. These receptors all come from a woman under 30 in good health.

The gene calls are TRBV15 and TRBJ2-5, with D perhaps TRBD2 (5 bases). The CDR3 totals 14 residues. Trimming left V 1 base short and J 5 bases short, with 11 bases between. Germline V gives CDR1 LNHNV, CDR2 YYDKDF (reference sequence). The DNA for the CDR3 is TGTGCCACCAGCAGAGGGGAAGGCGGGGAGACCCAGTACTTC. This gives the protein CATSRGEGGETQYF.

The rearrangement uses TRBV6-1 and TRBJ1-5; a weak D match, TRBD1 (5 bases). V dropped 2 bases and J dropped 6 bases, with 11 bases sitting between them. The CDR3 length is 14 residues. The germline gives CDR1 MNHNS, CDR2 SASEGT. The CDR3 DNA is TGTGCCAGCAGTGAAACCAGGGCTTTTCAGCCCCAGCATTTT. This encodes CASSETRAFQPQHF.

This sequence joins TRBV4-3 and TRBJ2-1, with TRBD2 identical over 8 bases. V shed 11 bases, J shed 4 bases, and the junction held 10 bases outside the gene matches. The CDR3 length is 14 residues. Germline CDR1 LGHNA, CDR2 YSLEER. The CDR3 DNA reads as TGCGCCCGCCCTCAACGGGAGGGTTACAATGAGCAGTTCTTC. It translates to CARPQREGYNEQFF.

CDR3 protein: CASSENPGWEKLFF. CDR3 nucleotide sequence: TGTGCCAGCAGTGAGAATCCGGGCTGGGAAAAACTGTTTTTT. This chain links TRBV25-1 with TRBJ1-4; D not resolved. Trimming shortened V by 3 bases and J by 8 bases, and 13 bases separated the two germline ends. The CDR3 runs to 14 residues. Germline CDR1 and CDR2: MGHDK and SYGVNS.

This clonotype was recorded a few times. The V gene is TRBV5-1, the J gene TRBJ2-7; D possibly corresponds to TRBD2 (6 bases). Trimming removed 3 bases at V and 3 bases at J, with 19 bases between. The germline V gene has CDR1 SGHRS and CDR2 YFSETQ. The CDR3 has 16 amino acids. This chain's CDR3 is CASSSTPKAGHYEQYF. The CDR3 nucleotides read TGCGCCAGCAGCTCCACCCCAAAAGCGGGTCACTACGAGCAGTACTTC.

This chain's CDR3 is CASSLEGSSGVHEQYF. CDR3 coding DNA: TGTGCCAGCAGCTTAGAAGGCTCTAGCGGGGTCCACGAGCAGTACTTC. This chain links TRBV11-2 with TRBJ2-7; 9 positions agree with TRBD2. CDR1 and CDR2 (germline): SGHAT, FQNNGV. With V trimmed by 0 bases and J by 5 bases, 8 bases remained unmatched. The CDR3 is 16 residues long.

This clonotype was counted ten times or more. The rearrangement links TRBV7-2 to TRBJ2-1; 9 bases match TRBD1. The length of the CDR3 is 15 residues. CDR1 is SGHTA, CDR2 FQGNSA, per germline. After removal of 4 bases from V and 8 bases from J, the junction contained 9 bases not matched to a gene. CDR3 loop: CASSSEGTGLHEQFF. DNA for the CDR3: TGTGCCAGCAGCTCCGAAGGGACAGGGTTACATGAGCAGTTCTTC.

J is TRBJ1-4 and V is TRBV20-1, with 10 bases that match TRBD1. This CDR3 contains 16 residues. V lost 6 bases, J lost 3 bases, and 10 bases stayed unmatched. Germline loops: CDR1 DFQATT, CDR2 SNEGSKA (reference sequence). In nucleotides, the CDR3 is TGCAGTGCCACTCCGGGACAGGGGCTTGCTAATGAAAAACTGTTTTTT. Protein product: CSATPGQGLANEKLFF.

There are a few counts of this clonotype. The rearrangement links TRBV7-9 to TRBJ2-5; 7 bases map to TRBD2. Per germline, CDR1 SEHNR and CDR2 FQNEAQ (reference sequence). Trimming removed 2 bases from V and 1 base from J; junction bases left unmatched: 7. This CDR3 is built from 16 residues. The CDR3 DNA reads as TGTGCCAGCAGCTTATCGGCTAGCGGCCCCCAAGAGACCCAGTACTTC. It is translated as CASSLSASGPQETQYF.

The genes are TRBV7-2 and TRBJ2-7; no clear D. V was clipped by 5 bases and J by 3 bases, with 11 bases between them. Germline V lookup: CDR1 SGHTA, CDR2 FQGNSA. There are 13 residues in the CDR3. CDR3 sequence reads: CASSPGPVYEQYF. The CDR3 nucleotides read TGTGCCAGCAGCCCAGGTCCGGTCTACGAGCAGTACTTC. The complete variable domain, with remaining parts taken from reference TRBV7-2 and TRBJ2-7, reads GAGVSQSPSNKVTEKGKDVELRCDPISGHTALYWYRQSLGQGLEFLIYFQGNSAPDKSGLPSDRFSAERTGGSVSTLTIQRTQQEDSAVYLCASSPGPVYEQYFGPGTRLTVT.

This clonotype was seen many times. This sequence joins TRBV28 and TRBJ2-3, with D perhaps TRBD1 or TRBD2 (5 bases each). The CDR3 has 14 residues. The germline V gene has CDR1 MDHEN and CDR2 SYDVKM. Trimming left V 3 bases short and J 4 bases short, with 11 bases between. The CDR3 coding sequence is TGTGCCAGCAGTTTTCTCCCGGGACCAGATACGCAGTATTTT. This sequence encodes CASSFLPGPDTQYF. The full variable domain, with the rest looked up from reference TRBV28 and TRBJ2-3, is DVKVTQSSRYLVKRTGEKVFLECVQDMDHENMFWYRQDPGLGLRLIYFSYDVKMKEKGDIPEGYSVSREKKERFSLILESASTNQTSMYLCASSFLPGPDTQYFGPGTRLTVL.

As DNA, the CDR3 is TGTGCCAGCAGACCGAGCGGGTCGAACAATGAGCAGTTCTTC. Translating it yields CASRPSGSNNEQFF. The rearrangement uses TRBV7-9 and TRBJ2-1; TRBD2 might be the D (6 bases). Trimming pared 6 bases from V and 5 bases from J, leaving 14 bases between. The CDR3 consists of 14 residues. Per germline, CDR1 SEHNR and CDR2 FQNEAQ (reference sequence).

There are a few counts of this clonotype. V and J are TRBV12-3 or TRBV12-4 and TRBJ1-5; no definite D call. V lost 3 bases and J lost 9, with 15 bases in between. The CDR3 is made up of 14 amino acids. The CDR3 DNA is TGTGCCAGCAGTTTTGATCACGGGAGTCCGCCCCAGCATTTT. Its translation is CASSFDHGSPPQHF.

The chain recombines TRBV12-3 or TRBV12-4 with TRBJ2-5, with TRBD1 matching 8 bases. V was pared by 6 bases and J by 5 bases, with 8 bases of the junction left unmatched. The CDR3 covers 14 residues. This CDR3 is CASSPLGQAETQYF. For the CDR3, the DNA is TGTGCCAGCAGCCCCCTGGGACAGGCTGAGACCCAGTACTTC.

This clonotype has only a few counts. The rearrangement joins TRBV29-1 to TRBJ2-1, with a weak D call TRBD1 (5 bases). The CDR3 loop spans 13 amino acids. The ends were cut back, 2 bases at V and 7 bases at J, with 12 bases in the middle. Germline V lookup: CDR1 SQVTM, CDR2 ANQGSEA. The CDR3 nucleotides read TGCAGCGTTGAATCTAGTAGGGGAAATGAGCAGTTCTTC. It codes for CSVESSRGNEQFF.

The V gene is TRBV6-5, the J gene TRBJ1-4; 8 bases map to TRBD1. The CDR3 loop spans 12 amino acids. Germline trimming cut 2 bases from V and 13 bases from J; bases unmatched to any gene: 3. Germline V gene sequence: CDR1 MNHEY, CDR2 SVGAGI. The CDR3 spells CASSYTGGGLFF. In DNA, the CDR3 is TGTGCCAGCAGTTACACAGGGGGAGGACTGTTTTTT.

The V and J genes are TRBV3-1 and TRBJ2-2; D is unresolved. This CDR3 is built from 13 residues. Per the germline V gene, CDR1 is LGHDT and CDR2 is YNNKEL (reference sequence). V dropped 1 base and J dropped 8 bases, with 8 bases sitting between them. The CDR3 nucleotides are TGTGCCAGCAGCCAAGGTTCGAGGGGGGAGCTGTTTTTT. It encodes CASSQGSRGELFF.

This clonotype was seen a handful of times. The chain employs TRBV6-5 and TRBJ2-7; TRBD2 aligns across 11 bases. J lost 2 bases, V lost 0 bases, and 0 bases had no gene match. Germline lookup yields CDR1 MNHEY and CDR2 SVGAGI. This CDR3 is 15 amino acids long. The DNA for the CDR3 is TGTGCCAGCAGTTACTCGGGACTAGCGGCCTACGAGCAGTACTTC. Amino acid sequence: CASSYSGLAAYEQYF.

The table lists this clonotype with a few counts. The V and J genes are TRBV6-2 or TRBV6-3 and TRBJ2-7; 12 nucleotides align to TRBD2. Unmatched junction bases numbered 25, after V lost 2 bases and J lost 5 bases. CDR3 size: 22 residues. In germline, CDR1 is MNHEY, CDR2 SVGEGT. CDR3 in amino acids: CASSYQTVTGPSGRVSWDEQYF. The CDR3 DNA reads TGTGCCAGCAGTTACCAGACAGTCACGGGCCCTAGCGGGAGGGTGTCCTGGGACGAGCAGTACTTC.

The genes are TRBV24-1 and TRBJ2-1; 9 bases are a match to TRBD1. Germline V gene lookup returns CDR1 KGHDR and CDR2 SFDVKD. V lost 1 base to trimming and J lost 8 bases; unmatched junction nucleotides: 8. The CDR3 runs to 16 residues. This chain's CDR3 is CATSDFRTGVLHEQFF. The CDR3 nucleotides are TGTGCCACCAGTGATTTCCGGACAGGGGTTTTACATGAGCAGTTCTTC.

This clonotype has a handful of counts. The V and J genes are TRBV6-1 and TRBJ2-4; 7 bases are shared with TRBD1. Trimming removed 4 bases from V and 6 bases from J; junction bases left unmatched: 18. Germline CDR1 is MNHNS and CDR2 is SASEGT. CDR3 size: 18 residues. CDR3 DNA sequence: TGTGCCAGCAGTGGATTCCGGGACAGATTTTCTATGGGAAACATTCAGTACTTC. It codes for CASSGFRDRFSMGNIQYF.

The rearrangement uses TRBV7-2 and TRBJ2-2; 12 bases agree with TRBD2. With 3 bases clipped from V and 4 bases from J, the junction kept 3 bases outside the gene matches. In germline, CDR1 is SGHTA, CDR2 FQGNSA. The CDR3 consists of 16 residues. The CDR3 DNA reads as TGTGCCAGCAGCTTGACTAGCGGGAGCATCACCGGGGAGCTGTTTTTT. It codes for CASSLTSGSITGELFF.

There are many counts of this clonotype. The rearrangement joins TRBV2 to TRBJ2-3; 7 positions match TRBD2. This CDR3 contains 18 residues. In germline, CDR1 is SNHLY, CDR2 FYNNEI. After removal of 0 bases from V and 6 bases from J, the junction contained 15 bases not matched to a gene. The CDR3 protein is CASSEALGQGGTKDTQYF. CDR3 sequence (DNA): TGTGCCAGCAGTGAAGCGCTCGGCCAGGGAGGGACGAAGGATACGCAGTATTTT.

This clonotype was detected a few times. This chain links TRBV24-1 with TRBJ2-3; TRBD2 is a possible D gene (7 bases). The length of the CDR3 is 16 residues. Germline V gene lookup returns CDR1 KGHDR and CDR2 SFDVKD. V was clipped by 5 bases and J by 1 base, with 15 bases between them. For the CDR3, the DNA is TGTGCCACCAGTGCCCGGGGGGCAGGAGGCACAGATACGCAGTATTTT. Protein sequence: CATSARGAGGTDTQYF.

V and J are TRBV20-1 and TRBJ1-3, with D uncertain. Germline CDR1 and CDR2: DFQATT and SNEGSKA (reference sequence). The CDR3 loop spans 14 amino acids. The V gene lost 6 bases and the J gene lost 0 bases, with 12 bases spanning the gap. The CDR3 region is CSAEAGPSGNTIYF. In DNA form, the CDR3 reads TGCAGTGCCGAAGCAGGACCCTCTGGAAACACCATATATTTT.

This sequence joins TRBV29-1 and TRBJ2-1; tentatively, D is TRBD2 (6 bases). Between the trimmed V and J ends, which lost 4 bases and 2 bases, there was a span of 9 bases. CDR3 length equals 13 residues. Germline-derived CDR1 and CDR2 are SQVTM and ANQGSEA. The CDR3: CSVVGGPYNEQFF. DNA for the CDR3: TGCAGCGTTGTTGGAGGGCCCTACAATGAGCAGTTCTTC.

Only a few counts were recorded for this clonotype. The chain couples TRBV6-2 or TRBV6-3 to TRBJ2-3, with 7 bases aligning to TRBD1. Germline trimming cut 5 bases from V and 0 bases from J; bases unmatched to any gene: 2. Germline lookup yields CDR1 MNHEY and CDR2 SVGEGT. The CDR3 spans 14 residues. The chain's CDR3 is CASSRQGSTDTQYF. The CDR3 region has the DNA TGTGCCAGCAGTCGACAGGGTAGCACAGATACGCAGTATTTT.